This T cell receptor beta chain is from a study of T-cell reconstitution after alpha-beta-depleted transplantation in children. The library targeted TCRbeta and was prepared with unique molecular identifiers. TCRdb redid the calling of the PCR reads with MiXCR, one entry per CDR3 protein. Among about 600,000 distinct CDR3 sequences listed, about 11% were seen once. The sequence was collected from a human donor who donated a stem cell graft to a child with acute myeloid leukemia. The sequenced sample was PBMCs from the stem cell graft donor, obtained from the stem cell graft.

CDR3 DNA sequence: TGTGCCAGCAGCTGGAGGGACAGGGGGGACCTCTGGTTCTTC. It is translated as CASSWRDRGDLWFF. The rearrangement uses TRBV7-9 and TRBJ2-1, with TRBD1 identical over 11 bases. This CDR3 spans 14 amino acids. Trimming at V came to 4 bases and at J to 15 bases, leaving 11 bases not matched to a gene. Germline V gene lookup returns CDR1 SEHNR and CDR2 FQNEAQ (reference sequence).